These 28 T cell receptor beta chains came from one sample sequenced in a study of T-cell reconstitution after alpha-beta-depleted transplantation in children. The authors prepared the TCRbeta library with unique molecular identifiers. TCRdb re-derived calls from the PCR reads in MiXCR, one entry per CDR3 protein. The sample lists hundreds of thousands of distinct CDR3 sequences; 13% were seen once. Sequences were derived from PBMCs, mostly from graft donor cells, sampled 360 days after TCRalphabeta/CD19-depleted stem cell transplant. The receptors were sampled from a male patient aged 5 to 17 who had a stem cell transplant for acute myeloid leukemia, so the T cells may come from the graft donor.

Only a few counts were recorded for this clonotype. In nucleotides, the CDR3 is TGCGCCAGCAGACAACGGTGGGAGGATACGCAGTATTTT. This sequence encodes CASRQRWEDTQYF. J is TRBJ2-3 and V is TRBV4-1; tentative D call: TRBD2 (5 bases). This CDR3 comprises 13 residues. The germline V and J ends were trimmed by 6 bases and 6 bases, with 13 bases remaining between them. Per the germline V gene, CDR1 is MGHRA and CDR2 is YSYEKL.

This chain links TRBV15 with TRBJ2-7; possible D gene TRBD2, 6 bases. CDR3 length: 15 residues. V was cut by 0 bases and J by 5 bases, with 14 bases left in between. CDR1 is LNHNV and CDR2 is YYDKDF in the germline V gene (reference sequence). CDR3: CATSRDLTGDDEQYF. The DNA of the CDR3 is TGTGCCACCAGCAGAGATCTTACGGGGGACGACGAGCAGTACTTC.

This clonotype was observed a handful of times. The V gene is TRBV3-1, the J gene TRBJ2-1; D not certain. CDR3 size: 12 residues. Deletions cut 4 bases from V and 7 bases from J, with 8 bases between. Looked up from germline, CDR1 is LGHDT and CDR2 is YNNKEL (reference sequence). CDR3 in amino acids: CASSPQVNEQFF. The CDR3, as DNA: TGTGCCAGCAGCCCCCAGGTAAATGAGCAGTTCTTC.

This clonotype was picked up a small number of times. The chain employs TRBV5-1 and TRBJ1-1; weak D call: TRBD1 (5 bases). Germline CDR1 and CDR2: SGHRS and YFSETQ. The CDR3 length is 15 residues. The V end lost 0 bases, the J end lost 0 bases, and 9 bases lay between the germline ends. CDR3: CASSLGGFMNTEAFF. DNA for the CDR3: TGCGCCAGCAGCTTGGGGGGGTTCATGAACACTGAAGCTTTCTTT.

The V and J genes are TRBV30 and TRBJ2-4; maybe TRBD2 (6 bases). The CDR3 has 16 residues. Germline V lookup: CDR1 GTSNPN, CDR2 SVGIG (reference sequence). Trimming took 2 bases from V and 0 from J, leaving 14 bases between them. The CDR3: CAWSPIAAIAKNIQYF. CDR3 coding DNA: TGTGCCTGGAGTCCTATAGCGGCCATAGCCAAAAACATTCAGTACTTC.

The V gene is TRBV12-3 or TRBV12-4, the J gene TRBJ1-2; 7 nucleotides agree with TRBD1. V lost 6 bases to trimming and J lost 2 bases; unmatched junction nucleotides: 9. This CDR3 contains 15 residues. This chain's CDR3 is CASREQGPKNYGYTF. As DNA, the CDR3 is TGTGCCAGCAGAGAACAGGGGCCGAAAAACTATGGCTACACCTTC.

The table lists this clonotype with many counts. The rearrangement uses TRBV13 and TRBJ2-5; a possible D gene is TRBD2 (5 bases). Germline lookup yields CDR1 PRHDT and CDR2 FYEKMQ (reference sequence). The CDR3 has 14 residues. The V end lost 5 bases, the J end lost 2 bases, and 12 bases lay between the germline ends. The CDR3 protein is CASSNEAGQETQYF. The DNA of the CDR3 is TGTGCCAGCAGCAATGAGGCGGGTCAAGAGACCCAGTACTTC.

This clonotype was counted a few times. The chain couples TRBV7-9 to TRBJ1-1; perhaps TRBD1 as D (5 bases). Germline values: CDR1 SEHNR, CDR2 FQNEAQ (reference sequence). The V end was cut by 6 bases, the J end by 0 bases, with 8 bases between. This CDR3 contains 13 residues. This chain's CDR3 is CASRRQMNTEAFF. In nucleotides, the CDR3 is TGTGCCAGCAGGCGACAGATGAACACTGAAGCTTTCTTT.

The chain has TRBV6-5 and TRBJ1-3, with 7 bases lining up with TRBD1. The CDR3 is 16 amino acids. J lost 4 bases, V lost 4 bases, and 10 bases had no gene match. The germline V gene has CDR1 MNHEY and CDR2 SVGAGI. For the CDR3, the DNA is TGTGCCAGCAGTTCCCAAACAGGGGCCCAGGGAAACACCATATATTTT. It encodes CASSSQTGAQGNTIYF.

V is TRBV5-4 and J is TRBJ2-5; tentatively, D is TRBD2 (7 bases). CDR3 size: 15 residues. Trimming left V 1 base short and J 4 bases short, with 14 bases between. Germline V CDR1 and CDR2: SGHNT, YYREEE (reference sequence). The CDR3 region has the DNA TGTGCCAGCAGCTTGCGGGGGGCGACTGGAGAGACCCAGTACTTC. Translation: CASSLRGATGETQYF. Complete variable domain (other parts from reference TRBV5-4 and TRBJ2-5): ETGVTQSPTHLIKTRGQQVTLRCSSQSGHNTVSWYQQALGQGPQFIFQYYREEENGRGNFPPRFSGLQFPNYSSELNVNALELDDSALYLCASSLRGATGETQYFGPGTRLLVL.

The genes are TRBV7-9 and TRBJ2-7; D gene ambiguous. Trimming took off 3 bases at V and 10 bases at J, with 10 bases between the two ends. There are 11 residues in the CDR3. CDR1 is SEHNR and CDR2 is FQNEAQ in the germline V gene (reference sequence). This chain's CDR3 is CASSLVQLQYF. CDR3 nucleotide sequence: TGTGCCAGCAGCTTGGTGCAGCTACAGTACTTC.

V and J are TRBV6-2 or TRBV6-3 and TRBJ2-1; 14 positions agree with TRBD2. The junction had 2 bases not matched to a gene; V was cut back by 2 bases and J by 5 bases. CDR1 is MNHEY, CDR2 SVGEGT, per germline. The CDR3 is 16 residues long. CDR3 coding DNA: TGTGCCAGCAGTTACCAGGGACTAGCGGGAGACAATGAGCAGTTCTTC. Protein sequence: CASSYQGLAGDNEQFF.

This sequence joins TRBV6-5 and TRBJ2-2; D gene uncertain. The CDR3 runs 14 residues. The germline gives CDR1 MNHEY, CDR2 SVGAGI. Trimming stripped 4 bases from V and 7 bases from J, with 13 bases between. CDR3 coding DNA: TGTGCCAGCAGTTCCCCCGCAGACGGCGGGGAGCTGTTTTTT. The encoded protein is CASSSPADGGELFF.

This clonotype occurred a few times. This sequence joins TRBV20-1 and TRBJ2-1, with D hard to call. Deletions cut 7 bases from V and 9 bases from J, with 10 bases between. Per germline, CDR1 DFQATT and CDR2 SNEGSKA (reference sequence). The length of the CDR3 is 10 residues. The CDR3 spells CSGSMGEQFF. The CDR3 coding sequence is TGCAGTGGGAGTATGGGTGAGCAGTTCTTC.

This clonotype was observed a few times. The CDR3 region has the DNA TGCAGTGCAACAGGGAGTTGGAACTACAATGAGCAGTTCTTC. Protein sequence: CSATGSWNYNEQFF. The chain carries TRBV20-1 and TRBJ2-1; maybe TRBD1 (6 bases). Looked up from germline, CDR1 is DFQATT and CDR2 is SNEGSKA (reference sequence). V shed 6 bases and J shed 3 bases, with 15 bases lying between them. The CDR3 is made up of 14 amino acids.

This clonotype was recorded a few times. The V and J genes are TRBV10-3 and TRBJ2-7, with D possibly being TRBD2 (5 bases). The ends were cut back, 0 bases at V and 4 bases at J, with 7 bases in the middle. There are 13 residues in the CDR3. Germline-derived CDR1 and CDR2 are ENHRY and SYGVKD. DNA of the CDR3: TGTGCCATCAGTGAGTCGGGAGCTTACGAGCAGTACTTC. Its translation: CAISESGAYEQYF.

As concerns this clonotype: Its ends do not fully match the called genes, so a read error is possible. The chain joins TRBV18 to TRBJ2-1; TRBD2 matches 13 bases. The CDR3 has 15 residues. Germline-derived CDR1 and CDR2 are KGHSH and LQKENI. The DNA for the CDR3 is TGTGCCAACTCACCAGGACTAGCGGGAGTCAATGAGCAGTTCTTC. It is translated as CANSPGLAGVNEQFF.

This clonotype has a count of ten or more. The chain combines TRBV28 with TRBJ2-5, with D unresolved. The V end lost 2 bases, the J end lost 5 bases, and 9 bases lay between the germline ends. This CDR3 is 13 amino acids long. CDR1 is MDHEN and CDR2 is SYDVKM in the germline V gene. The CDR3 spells CASSLLVMETQYF. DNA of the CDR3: TGTGCCAGCAGTTTACTAGTGATGGAGACCCAGTACTTC.

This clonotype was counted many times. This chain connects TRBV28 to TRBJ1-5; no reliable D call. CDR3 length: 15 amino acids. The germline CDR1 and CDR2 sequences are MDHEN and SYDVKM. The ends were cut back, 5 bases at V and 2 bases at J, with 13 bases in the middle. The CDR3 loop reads CASSPPLSGNQPQHF. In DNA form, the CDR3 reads TGTGCCAGCAGTCCCCCTCTTAGCGGCAATCAGCCCCAGCATTTT.

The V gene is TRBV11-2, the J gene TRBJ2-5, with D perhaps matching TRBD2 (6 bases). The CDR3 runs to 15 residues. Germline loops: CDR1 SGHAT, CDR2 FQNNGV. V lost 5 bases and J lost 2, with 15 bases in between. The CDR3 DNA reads TGTGCCAGCAGCGCCGGTGGGAGGCATCAAGAGACCCAGTACTTC. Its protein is CASSAGGRHQETQYF.

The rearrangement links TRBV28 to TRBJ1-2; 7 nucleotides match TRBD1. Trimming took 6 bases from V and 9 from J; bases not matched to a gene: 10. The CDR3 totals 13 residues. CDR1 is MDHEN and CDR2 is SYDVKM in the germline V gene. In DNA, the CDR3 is TGTGCCAGCAGGCAACAGGGGCTTTTGAGCTACACCTTC. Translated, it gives CASRQQGLLSYTF.

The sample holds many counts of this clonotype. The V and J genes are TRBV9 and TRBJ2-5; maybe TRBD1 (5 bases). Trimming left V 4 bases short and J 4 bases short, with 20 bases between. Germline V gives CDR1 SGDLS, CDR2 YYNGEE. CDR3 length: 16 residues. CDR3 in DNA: TGTGCCAGCAGCAATCAGGGTGTGATGGTAGGAGAGACCCAGTACTTC. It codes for CASSNQGVMVGETQYF.

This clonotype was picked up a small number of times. DNA of the CDR3: TGTGCCAGCAGCTCCTCGTTACAGGGTAATAACTATGGCTACACCTTC. Amino acids: CASSSSLQGNNYGYTF. This chain joins TRBV7-3 and TRBJ1-2; the D gene is possibly TRBD1 (6 bases). The CDR3 extends over 16 amino acids. The ends were cut back, 4 bases at V and 1 base at J, with 16 bases in the middle. The germline V gene encodes CDR1 SGHTA and CDR2 FQGTGA. Full variable domain (rest looked up from reference TRBV7-3 and TRBJ1-2): GAGVSQTPSNKVTEKGKYVELRCDPISGHTALYWYRQSLGQGPEFLIYFQGTGAADDSGLPNDRFFAVRPEGSVSTLKIQRTERGDSAVYLCASSSSLQGNNYGYTFGSGTRLTVV.

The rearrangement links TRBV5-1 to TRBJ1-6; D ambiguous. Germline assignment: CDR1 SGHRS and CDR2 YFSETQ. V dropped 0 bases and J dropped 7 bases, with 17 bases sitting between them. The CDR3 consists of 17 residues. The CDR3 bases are TGCGCCAGCAGCTTGGTTGGAGGCAGCCTAGTCAATTCACCCCTCCACTTT. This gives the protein CASSLVGGSLVNSPLHF.

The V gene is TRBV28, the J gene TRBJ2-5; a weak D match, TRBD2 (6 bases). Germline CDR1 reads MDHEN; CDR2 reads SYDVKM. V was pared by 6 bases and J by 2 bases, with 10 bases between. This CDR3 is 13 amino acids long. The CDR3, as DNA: TGTGCCAGCAGGAATAGCGGTCAAGAGACCCAGTACTTC. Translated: CASRNSGQETQYF.

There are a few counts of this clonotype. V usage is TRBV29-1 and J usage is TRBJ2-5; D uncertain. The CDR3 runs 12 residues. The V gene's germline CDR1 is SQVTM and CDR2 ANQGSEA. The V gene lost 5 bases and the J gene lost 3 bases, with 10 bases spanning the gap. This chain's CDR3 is CSVSQQKETQYF. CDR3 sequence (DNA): TGCAGCGTTTCACAGCAAAAAGAGACCCAGTACTTC. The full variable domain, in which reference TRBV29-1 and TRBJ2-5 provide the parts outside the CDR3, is SAVISQKPSRDICQRGTSLTIQCQVDSQVTMMFWYRQQPGQSLTLIATANQGSEATYESGFVIDKFPISRPNLTFSTLTVSNMSPEDSSIYLCSVSQQKETQYFGPGTRLLVL.

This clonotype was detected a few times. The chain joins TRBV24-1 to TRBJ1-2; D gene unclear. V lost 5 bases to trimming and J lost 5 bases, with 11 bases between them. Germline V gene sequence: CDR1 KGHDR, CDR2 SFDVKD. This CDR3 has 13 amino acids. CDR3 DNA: TGTGCCACCAGTGTTGACACCCTATATGGCTACACCTTC. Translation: CATSVDTLYGYTF.

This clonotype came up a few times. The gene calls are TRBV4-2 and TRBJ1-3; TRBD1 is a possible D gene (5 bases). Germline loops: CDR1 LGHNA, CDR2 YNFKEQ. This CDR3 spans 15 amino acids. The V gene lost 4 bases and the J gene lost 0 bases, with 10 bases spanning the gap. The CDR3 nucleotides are TGTGCCAGCAGCCTTGGGACGGTCTCTGGAAACACCATATATTTT. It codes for CASSLGTVSGNTIYF.